The next 14 T cell receptor beta chains were all read from a single sample in a study of T-cell reconstitution after alpha-beta-depleted transplantation in children. Construction of the TCRbeta library involved unique molecular identifiers. TCRdb passed the PCR reads through MiXCR, listing each CDR3 protein once. The repertoire holds 450,000 to 600,000 distinct CDR3 sequences, with 30% to 35% as singletons. The sequences come from PBMCs from the stem cell graft donor, collected from the stem cell graft. The receptors come from a human donor who donated a stem cell graft to a child with aplastic anemia.

As to this clonotype: No conserved phenylalanine or tryptophan is present at the end of the CDR3, so a read error is the likely explanation. V is TRBV19 and J is TRBJ2-3; 7 bases line up with TRBD2. Germline V CDR1 and CDR2: LNHDA, SQIVND (reference sequence). The length of the CDR3 is 14 residues. V lost 5 bases, J lost 5 bases, and 7 bases stayed unmatched. The DNA for the CDR3 is TGTGCCAGTAGTCTCGCTAGCGGTAAAGATACGCAGTATTCT. Amino acid sequence: CASSLASGKDTQYS.

V usage is TRBV12-3 or TRBV12-4 and J usage is TRBJ2-5; 9 bases are a match to TRBD1. J lost 5 bases, V lost 6 bases, and 4 bases had no gene match. This CDR3 is 13 amino acids long. In nucleotides, the CDR3 is TGTGCCAGCAGCGGACAGGGGAGGGAGACCCAGTACTTC. It translates to CASSGQGRETQYF.

This clonotype was seen more than once but under ten times. V usage is TRBV11-2 and J usage is TRBJ2-5; TRBD2 agrees at 8 bases. The CDR3 consists of 15 residues. After removal of 5 bases from V and 6 bases from J, the junction contained 11 bases not matched to a gene. Germline assignment: CDR1 SGHAT and CDR2 FQNNGV. In DNA, the CDR3 is TGTGCCAGCAGCATCCAGCGGGAGAGAATGAAGACCCAGTACTTC. It is translated as CASSIQRERMKTQYF. The whole variable domain, filled in from reference TRBV11-2 and TRBJ2-5, reads EAGVAQSPRYKIIEKRQSVAFWCNPISGHATLYWYQQILGQGPKLLIQFQNNGVVDDSQLPKDRFSAERLKGVDSTLKIQPAKLEDSAVYLCASSIQRERMKTQYFGPGTRLLVL.

As concerns this clonotype: At one of its ends the junction is not consistent with the germline gene, which may arise from a read error. J is TRBJ1-1 and V is TRBV12-3 or TRBV12-4, with D tentatively TRBD1 (5 bases). This CDR3 is built from 17 residues. For the CDR3, the DNA is TGTGCCAGCAGGGGGGGGACGGCTGACCCCTTGAACACTGACGCTTTCTTT. Translating gives CASRGGTADPLNTDAFF.

This rearrangement joins TRBV18 to TRBJ2-7, with a tentative D call TRBD1 (6 bases). The CDR3 covers 14 residues. Germline assignment: CDR1 KGHSH and CDR2 LQKENI. The V and J ends lost 3 bases and 0 bases respectively, with 9 bases between them. The CDR3 loop reads CASSPQGSSYEQYV. The CDR3 bases are TGTGCCAGCTCACCTCAGGGGTCCTCCTACGAGCAGTACGTC.

The chain couples TRBV6-6 to TRBJ1-4; D not resolved. The CDR3 spans 13 residues. Trimming shortened V by 6 bases and J by 4 bases, and 9 bases separated the two germline ends. The germline CDR1 and CDR2 sequences are MNHNY and SVGAGI (reference sequence). CDR3 residues: CASRGQFNEKLFF. In nucleotides, the CDR3 is TGTGCCAGCAGGGGTCAGTTTAATGAAAAACTGTTTTTT.

This clonotype appeared a few times. The chain uses TRBV27 and TRBJ2-2; D is unclear. V was clipped by 3 bases and J by 7 bases, with 12 bases between them. The CDR3 totals 14 residues. Germline V lookup: CDR1 MNHEY, CDR2 SMNVEV (reference sequence). CDR3 in amino acids: CASSLGYRSGELFF. CDR3 nucleotides: TGTGCCAGCAGTTTGGGATATCGGAGCGGGGAGCTGTTTTTT.

This clonotype was counted a few times. The V gene is TRBV6-5, the J gene TRBJ2-2, with 10 nucleotides matching TRBD2. The CDR3 runs 15 residues. V shed 2 bases and J 7 bases; nucleotides not matched to a gene: 4. The germline V gene has CDR1 MNHEY and CDR2 SVGAGI. Here the CDR3 reads CASSYAAGGGGELFF. CDR3 bases: TGTGCCAGCAGTTACGCAGCGGGAGGGGGCGGGGAGCTGTTTTTT.

V and J are TRBV20-1 and TRBJ1-4, with a possible D match to TRBD1 (5 bases). Germline V gene lookup returns CDR1 DFQATT and CDR2 SNEGSKA (reference sequence). With 7 bases removed from V and 6 bases from J, the gap between germline ends came to 12 bases. The CDR3 extends over 12 amino acids. CDR3: CSVKGRDEKLFF. As DNA, the CDR3 is TGCAGTGTGAAGGGGCGGGATGAAAAACTGTTTTTT.

The genes are TRBV7-9 and TRBJ2-2, with 8 bases identical to TRBD2. V gave up 3 bases and J gave up 8 bases; unmatched junction bases: 14. The length of the CDR3 is 17 residues. The germline gives CDR1 SEHNR, CDR2 FQNEAQ (reference sequence). The CDR3 nucleotides read TGTGCCAGCAGCTTCCCGGGGGGGGTGTCCCGCATTGGGGAGCTGTTTTTT. This translates into CASSFPGGVSRIGELFF. The whole variable domain, filled in from reference TRBV7-9 and TRBJ2-2, reads DTGVSQNPRHKITKRGQNVTFRCDPISEHNRLYWYRQTLGQGPEFLTYFQNEAQLEKSRLLSDRFSAERPKGSFSTLEIQRTEQGDSAMYLCASSFPGGVSRIGELFFGEGSRLTVL.

The chain is built from TRBV6-2 or TRBV6-3 and TRBJ2-3; 11 bases match TRBD2. The CDR3 runs to 17 residues. CDR1 is MNHEY, CDR2 SVGEGT, per germline. Losses at the gene ends were 6 bases for V and 4 bases for J; bases not matched to a gene: 12. The CDR3 loop reads CASSRPTSGIVADTQYF. CDR3 DNA sequence: TGTGCCAGCAGCCGGCCGACTAGCGGGATTGTCGCAGATACGCAGTATTTT.

In this sample, this clonotype turned up a few times. The rearrangement uses TRBV7-9 and TRBJ2-3; 8 bases fit TRBD2. Germline CDR1 is SEHNR and CDR2 is FQNEAQ (reference sequence). The CDR3 has 13 amino acids. V lost 10 bases, J lost 9 bases, and 12 bases stayed unmatched. The CDR3 here is CATRAGVEETQYF. The CDR3 region has the DNA TGTGCCACCAGAGCGGGAGTGGAAGAAACGCAGTATTTT.

This chain links TRBV27 with TRBJ2-2; 9 bases match TRBD1. CDR3 length: 16 residues. From germline, CDR1 is MNHEY and CDR2 SMNVEV (reference sequence). V dropped 3 bases and J dropped 4; count of bases not matched to a gene: 6. The CDR3 sequence is CASSFYGTGITGELFF. CDR3 in DNA: TGTGCCAGCAGTTTCTATGGGACAGGGATCACCGGGGAGCTGTTTTTT.

The chain is built from TRBV18 and TRBJ1-4; D remains unclear. The CDR3 consists of 13 residues. Looked up from germline, CDR1 is KGHSH and CDR2 is LQKENI. The V end was cut by 5 bases, the J end by 5 bases, with 9 bases between. CDR3 sequence reads: CASSASPNEKLFF. CDR3 sequence (DNA): TGTGCCAGCTCAGCCAGCCCAAATGAAAAACTGTTTTTT.